This is a list of T cell receptor beta chains from one sample in a study of T cells of healthy individuals. TCRdb re-analysed the 5' RACE reads in MiXCR, keeping a single row per CDR3 protein. Of 35,000 to 45,000 distinct CDR3 sequences listed, about 5% are singletons. These receptors all stem from a human donor in good health. Both conserved end residues are part of each CDR3. The order of the fields is D gene, V gene, clone size, CDR3 length, J gene, CDR3 DNA, CDR3 protein. The D gene is left open where the match is weak. For some rows the clone size is stated as once, few or many, or as a class when expanded; others skip it.

TRBD2,TRBV6-5,many,17,TRBJ2-5,TGTGCCAGCAGTTACTCGTTCGCTAGCGGGGGGGCAGGGGCCCAGTACTTC,CASSYSFASGGAGAQYF
.,TRBV2,many,14,TRBJ2-1,TGTGCCAGCAGTGAGGGGTCAGTTTACAATGAGCAGTTCTTC,CASSEGSVYNEQFF
.,TRBV7-9,many,15,TRBJ2-5,TGTGCCAGCAGCTTAGTTGGGGCGCCATCTGAGACCCAGTACTTC,CASSLVGAPSETQYF
.,TRBV19,.,14,TRBJ1-5,TGTGCCAGTAGTTATGACGTAATTAATCAGCCCCAGCATTTT,CASSYDVINQPQHF
TRBD2,TRBV5-4,many,17,TRBJ2-1,TGTGCCAGCAGCTCCCGAGATGGGACTAGGCCGCCGAATGAGCAGTTCTTC,CASSSRDGTRPPNEQFF
.,TRBV12-3/TRBV12-4,many,15,TRBJ2-7,TGTGCCAGCAGTATCCCCGGGACGGCAGTCCACGAGCAGTACTTC,CASSIPGTAVHEQYF
.,TRBV28,many,16,TRBJ2-5,TGTGCCAGCAGTTTAACCGCTTCTGAGGCTAAAGAGACCCAGTACTTC,CASSLTASEAKETQYF
.,TRBV11-3,many,15,TRBJ2-3,TGTGCCAGCAGCGTGATTGGGGGGAACACAGATACGCAGTATTTT,CASSVIGGNTDTQYF
TRBD2,TRBV7-8,.,16,TRBJ2-7,TGTGCCAGCAGCTTGGCGACTAGCGGGTACTCCTACGAGCAGTACTTC,CASSLATSGYSYEQYF
.,TRBV12-3/TRBV12-4,.,13,TRBJ2-7,TGTGCCAGCAGTTTAGGTAGCTCCTACGAGCAGTACTTC,CASSLGSSYEQYF
TRBD2,TRBV19,.,15,TRBJ2-6,TGTGCCAGTAGACTAGCGGGAGCCGGGGCCAACGTCCTGACTTTC,CASRLAGAGANVLTF
TRBD2,TRBV5-4,few,17,TRBJ2-2,TGTGCCAGCAGCCTGGACCTGGGGACTAGCGGTTCCGGGGAGCTGTTTTTT,CASSLDLGTSGSGELFF
TRBD1,TRBV7-2,few,15,TRBJ1-1,TGTGCCAGCAGCTTAACCTGGACAGGGGCCACTGAAGCTTTCTTT,CASSLTWTGATEAFF
.,TRBV5-5,many,13,TRBJ2-5,TGTGCCAGCAGCTTGGATTTTGGAGAGACCCAGTACTTC,CASSLDFGETQYF
.,TRBV2,few,12,TRBJ1-2,TGTGCCAGCAGTGCCCAGACCTATGGCTACACCTTC,CASSAQTYGYTF
TRBD2,TRBV12-3/TRBV12-4,many,20,TRBJ2-3,TGTGCCAGCAGTTTAGCGTTAACTAGCGGGGCCCCTCTCAACACAGATACGCAGTATTTT,CASSLALTSGAPLNTDTQYF
TRBD1,TRBV18,many,15,TRBJ2-4,TGTGCCAGCTCACCCGGACAGGGGGTTAAAAACATTCAGTACTTC,CASSPGQGVKNIQYF
.,TRBV4-2,many,14,TRBJ1-3,TGTGCCAGCAGCCAAGCAATAGCTGAGAACACCATATATTTT,CASSQAIAENTIYF
.,TRBV12-3/TRBV12-4,many,15,TRBJ2-7,TGTGCCAGCAGTTTAGTAGGGGACGGATCCTACGAGCAGTACTTC,CASSLVGDGSYEQYF
TRBD1,TRBV4-3,few,15,TRBJ2-5,TGCGCCAGCAGCCAAGAGACAGGGTCGGGGGAGACCCAGTACTTC,CASSQETGSGETQYF
.,TRBV3-1,.,14,TRBJ2-7,TGTGCCAGCAGCCATGGACAGATTCACTACGAGCAGTACTTC,CASSHGQIHYEQYF
.,TRBV29-1,many,13,TRBJ2-1,TGCAGCGTTGTAAGATCGGGGGGCGATGAGCAGTTCTTC,CSVVRSGGDEQFF
.,TRBV3-1,few,13,TRBJ1-1,TGTGCCAGCAGCCCCCGACAGAACACTGAAGCTTTCTTT,CASSPRQNTEAFF
TRBD1,TRBV12-3/TRBV12-4,few,13,TRBJ2-5,TGTGCCAGCAGTCCGGGACAGGGAGAGACCCAGTACTTC,CASSPGQGETQYF
.,TRBV9,many,15,TRBJ1-1,TGTGCCAGCAGCGCCCATAGCGACCCCAACACTGAAGCTTTCTTT,CASSAHSDPNTEAFF